The 32 T cell receptor beta chains given below trace back to one sample, sequenced in a study of radiotherapy plus CTLA-4 blockade in lung cancer. Assay used: immunoSEQ multiplex PCR; TCRdb lists only in-frame clones, some missing. The data hold roughly 130,000 clones, with just under 90% observed a single time. Source: peripheral blood, taken from a patient treated with radiotherapy plus ipilimumab. The receptor source for this set is a human donor with non-small cell lung cancer that progressed on radiotherapy plus ipilimumab.

The V and J genes are TRBV4-2 and TRBJ1-2; D may be TRBD1 (5 bases). Germline CDR1 reads LGHNA; CDR2 reads YNFKEQ. V shed 0 bases and J shed 4 bases, with 15 bases lying between them. The CDR3 totals 16 residues. CDR3 DNA: TGTGCCAGCAGCCAAGATGGGGCAGACCATGGCTATGGCTACACCTTC. The encoded protein is CASSQDGADHGYGYTF.

V gene TRBV5-6 combines with J gene TRBJ1-1, with TRBD1 matching over 9 bases. The CDR3 sequence is 15 residues long. CDR1 and CDR2 (germline): SGHDT, YYEEEE. After removal of 6 bases from V and 6 bases from J, the junction contained 12 bases not matched to a gene. The CDR3 coding sequence is TGTGCCAGCACAAAGACAGGGGGAATTGGTTCTGAAGCTTTCTTT. It is translated as CASTKTGGIGSEAFF.

The chain links TRBV5-6 to TRBJ2-1, with 11 bases that match TRBD2. Losses at the gene ends were 2 bases for V and 2 bases for J; bases not matched to a gene: 0. This CDR3 spans 15 amino acids. Germline loops: CDR1 SGHDT, CDR2 YYEEEE. CDR3 region: CASSFSGRAYNEQFF. CDR3 nucleotide sequence: TGTGCCAGCAGCTTTAGCGGGAGGGCCTACAATGAGCAGTTCTTC.

The gene calls are TRBV19 and TRBJ2-7, with D possibly TRBD1 on 6 matching bases. The germline gives CDR1 LNHDA, CDR2 SQIVND (reference sequence). Trimming took off 6 bases at V and 0 bases at J, with 15 bases between the two ends. The CDR3 totals 15 residues. This chain's CDR3 is CASSPGQGLSYEQYF. The CDR3 DNA reads as TGTGCCAGTAGCCCGGGGCAGGGGCTCTCCTACGAGCAGTACTTC.

This chain uses TRBV19 with TRBJ2-2; 11 nucleotides line up with TRBD2. This CDR3 contains 15 residues. The germline CDR1 and CDR2 sequences are LNHDA and SQIVND (reference sequence). V shed 7 bases and J 6 bases; nucleotides not matched to a gene: 7. The CDR3 DNA follows: TGTGCCAGTATTAGCGGGAGGGCCAGTGCCGGGGAGCTGTTTTTT. Protein product: CASISGRASAGELFF.

This sequence joins TRBV28 and TRBJ1-2; D gene uncertain. This CDR3 has 13 residues. Germline V gives CDR1 MDHEN, CDR2 SYDVKM. Trimming removed 3 bases at V and 8 bases at J, with 13 bases between. The CDR3 reads CASSLARSDGYTF. CDR3 nucleotides: TGTGCCAGCAGTTTGGCGAGGTCAGACGGCTACACCTTC.

The J gene is TRBJ1-2, the V gene TRBV6-5; possibly TRBD1 for D (6 bases). Germline values: CDR1 MNHEY, CDR2 SVGAGI. CDR3 size: 16 residues. Trimming cost V 0 bases and J 2 bases, with 13 bases left between them. CDR3 DNA sequence: TGTGCCAGCAGTTACTCGGGGATCACAGGGAACTATGGCTACACCTTC. This encodes CASSYSGITGNYGYTF.

The V and J genes are TRBV6-1 and TRBJ1-1; D is uncertain. Germline CDR1 and CDR2: MNHNS and SASEGT. Trimming stripped 1 base from V and 8 bases from J, with 11 bases between. This CDR3 is built from 13 residues. This CDR3 is CASSEGLRGEAFF. For the CDR3, the DNA is TGTGCCAGCAGTGAAGGCCTGCGTGGAGAAGCTTTCTTT.

This clone was detected only once. One end of the junction fails to match germline, which may point to a read error. Other DNA variants within this sample encode the same CDR3. V gene TRBV7-3 combines with J gene TRBJ2-5; 8 nucleotides agree with TRBD2. The CDR3 spans 15 residues. Germline assignment: CDR1 SGHTA and CDR2 FQGTGA. The CDR3 is CASSLGGRPQETQYF. CDR3 nucleotide sequence: TGTGCCAGCAGCTTGGGCGGGAGGCCACAAGAGACTCAGTACTTC.

The chain is built from TRBV10-3 and TRBJ2-7; 8 bases fit TRBD2. The CDR3 covers 14 residues. Germline V gene sequence: CDR1 ENHRY, CDR2 SYGVKD. Trimming at V came to 2 bases and at J to 6 bases, leaving 6 bases not matched to a gene. CDR3 protein: CAISEISGGSEQYF. As DNA, the CDR3 is TGTGCCATCAGTGAGATCTCGGGAGGGTCCGAGCAGTACTTC.

The chain uses TRBV9 and TRBJ2-2; 7 bases map to TRBD2. Per the germline V gene, CDR1 is SGDLS and CDR2 is YYNGEE. V gave up 2 bases and J gave up 1 base; unmatched junction bases: 2. CDR3 size: 15 residues. Written as DNA, the CDR3 is TGTGCCAGCAGCGTCACGGGAGGGAACACCGGGGAGCTGTTTTTT. Amino acid sequence: CASSVTGGNTGELFF.

This chain's CDR3 is CASRWGQAYNEQFF. The CDR3 DNA follows: TGTGCCAGCAGATGGGGACAGGCCTACAATGAGCAGTTCTTC. The rearrangement uses TRBV6-6 and TRBJ2-1, with 8 positions matching TRBD1. CDR1 is MNHNY, CDR2 SVGAGI, per germline (reference sequence). Germline trimming cut 6 bases from V and 2 bases from J; bases unmatched to any gene: 3. The CDR3 is made up of 14 amino acids.

This chain uses TRBV5-5 with TRBJ2-2, with D uncertain. Between the trimmed V and J ends, which lost 0 bases and 6 bases, there was a span of 12 bases. Germline loops: CDR1 SGHKS, CDR2 YYEKEE (reference sequence). CDR3 length equals 15 residues. The CDR3 is CASSLGVIGAGELFF. The CDR3 region has the DNA TGTGCCAGCAGCTTGGGGGTGATTGGGGCCGGGGAGCTGTTTTTT.

V usage is TRBV9 and J usage is TRBJ1-3, with TRBD1 identical over 8 bases. CDR3 size: 16 residues. The V and J ends lost 2 bases and 0 bases, in that order; junction bases with no gene match: 4. Germline V gene sequence: CDR1 SGDLS, CDR2 YYNGEE. Here the CDR3 reads CASSVKTGGSGNTIYF. The CDR3 DNA sequence: TGTGCCAGCAGCGTTAAAACAGGGGGCTCTGGAAACACCATATATTTT.

This clone was seen a handful of times. This chain connects TRBV28 to TRBJ2-7, with D possibly called TRBD1 or TRBD2 (5 bases each). The ends were cut back, 5 bases at V and 0 bases at J, with 20 bases in the middle. Looked up from germline, CDR1 is MDHEN and CDR2 is SYDVKM. This CDR3 region has 17 residues. The CDR3 DNA reads as TGTGCCAGCAGTGAAATCTCCGGGACCTACAGCTCCTACGAGCAGTACTTC. Translated, it gives CASSEISGTYSSYEQYF.

A few counts support this clone. J is TRBJ2-5 and V is TRBV15; TRBD2 might be the D (5 bases). Trimming shortened V by 5 bases and J by 7 bases, and 23 bases separated the two germline ends. CDR1 and CDR2 from the germline V gene are LNHNV and YYDKDF (reference sequence). The CDR3 contains 16 residues. The chain's CDR3 is CATSEGGGPDAGTQYF. DNA for the CDR3: TGTGCCACCAGCGAGGGCGGTGGGCCAGACGCCGGGACCCAGTACTTC.

This clone occurred a few times. The chain uses TRBV5-1 and TRBJ2-1; 10 bases are shared with TRBD2. From germline, CDR1 is SGHRS and CDR2 YFSETQ. V lost 6 bases and J lost 0; bases outside the gene matches: 3. There are 15 residues in the CDR3. The CDR3 protein is CASTPSGSSYNEQFF. The CDR3 DNA is TGCGCCAGCACCCCTAGCGGGAGCTCCTACAATGAGCAGTTCTTC.

The chain joins TRBV7-2 to TRBJ2-1, with D perhaps TRBD2 (6 bases). The length of the CDR3 is 15 residues. Germline CDR1 reads SGHTA; CDR2 reads FQGNSA. The germline V and J ends were trimmed by 5 bases and 4 bases, with 15 bases remaining between them. This CDR3 is CASSPPGLRYNEQFF. Written as DNA, the CDR3 is TGTGCCAGCAGCCCACCGGGACTCCGGTACAATGAGCAGTTCTTC.

The rearrangement links TRBV27 to TRBJ1-2; 7 nucleotides line up with TRBD1. The ends lost 5 bases at V and 8 bases at J; junction bases unmatched: 11. Per germline, CDR1 MNHEY and CDR2 SMNVEV (reference sequence). The CDR3 covers 14 residues. DNA for the CDR3: TGTGCCAGCAGTCTAACCCGACAGGGAAGCGGCTACACCTTC. As protein: CASSLTRQGSGYTF.

The J gene is TRBJ1-3, the V gene TRBV9, with 8 positions matching TRBD1. The CDR3 has 16 residues. Germline lookup yields CDR1 SGDLS and CDR2 YYNGEE. Trimming removed 4 bases from V and 0 bases from J; junction bases left unmatched: 6. CDR3: CASSPTGGSSGNTIYF. The CDR3 DNA reads as TGTGCCAGCAGCCCTACAGGGGGGAGCTCTGGAAACACCATATATTTT.

The rearrangement joins TRBV9 to TRBJ1-2, with D perhaps matching TRBD1 (5 bases). V lost 4 bases to trimming and J lost 3 bases, with 13 bases between them. Looked up from germline, CDR1 is SGDLS and CDR2 is YYNGEE. This CDR3 contains 14 residues. The CDR3 sequence: CASSPPGDDYGYTF. The CDR3 coding sequence is TGTGCCAGCAGCCCGCCCGGGGACGACTATGGCTACACCTTC.

The V gene is TRBV2, the J gene TRBJ2-5, with a possible D match to TRBD1 (6 bases). The V gene's germline CDR1 is SNHLY and CDR2 FYNNEI. The CDR3 runs to 14 residues. V shed 6 bases and J shed 5 bases, with 16 bases lying between them. The CDR3 DNA sequence: TGTGCCAGCAGATGGGACAAAAGTAGGGAGACCCAGTACTTC. Translated: CASRWDKSRETQYF.

The V and J genes are TRBV29-1 and TRBJ2-3; tentatively, D is TRBD1 (5 bases). CDR3 length: 16 residues. Trimming took 2 bases from V and 0 from J, leaving 15 bases between them. CDR1 is SQVTM and CDR2 is ANQGSEA in the germline V gene. The CDR3 is CSVERSRAISTDTQYF. In DNA form, the CDR3 reads TGCAGCGTTGAACGGAGCAGGGCGATTAGCACAGATACGCAGTATTTT.

The V and J genes are TRBV11-3 and TRBJ2-7; D might be TRBD2 (5 bases). V dropped 5 bases and J dropped 6 bases, with 17 bases sitting between them. CDR1 SGHNT and CDR2 YENEEA come from the germline V gene. The CDR3 is 14 amino acids. CDR3 nucleotides: TGTGCCAGCAGCCCTCCTGGAGGAGCTCGCGAGCAGTACTTC. It codes for CASSPPGGAREQYF.

This clone was counted between two and nine times. This chain connects TRBV18 to TRBJ1-2, with D perhaps matching TRBD1 (6 bases). This CDR3 has 14 amino acids. CDR1 is KGHSH, CDR2 LQKENI, per germline. V was shortened by 6 bases and J by 6 bases, with 17 bases between the two germline ends. This CDR3 reads CASSSFSRGDGYTF. CDR3 DNA: TGTGCCAGCTCTTCCTTTTCCAGGGGTGATGGCTACACCTTC.

This clone was seen only once. The gene calls are TRBV7-2 and TRBJ2-1; D remains ambiguous. The CDR3 loop spans 8 amino acids. V gave up 5 bases and J gave up 12 bases, with 2 bases separating them. The germline V gene encodes CDR1 SGHTA and CDR2 FQGNSA. The CDR3 bases are TGTGCCAGCAGCACGCAGTTCTTC. Residues: CASSTQFF.

The gene calls are TRBV6-1 and TRBJ2-2, with D perhaps TRBD1 or TRBD2 (5 bases each). The CDR3 is made up of 13 amino acids. Germline V gene data show CDR1 as MNHNS and CDR2 as SASEGT. V was trimmed by 6 bases and J by 6 bases, leaving 11 bases between them. The CDR3 region is CASSRESAGELFF. Written as DNA, the CDR3 is TGTGCCAGCAGCAGGGAGTCCGCCGGGGAGCTGTTTTTT.

This clone was recorded only once. The chain carries TRBV5-1 and TRBJ2-7; 12 nucleotides align to TRBD2. Germline V CDR1 and CDR2: SGHRS, YFSETQ. This CDR3 spans 14 amino acids. The V segment lost 4 bases and the J segment 5 bases; nucleotides outside the gene matches: 4. The CDR3 coding sequence is TGCGCCAGCAGCCTGCTAGCGGGAGGGGACGAGCAGTACTTC. This sequence encodes CASSLLAGGDEQYF.

The chain employs TRBV4-1 and TRBJ2-5, with 12 bases identical to TRBD2. Germline CDR1 and CDR2: MGHRA and YSYEKL. Trimming took 4 bases from V and 5 from J; bases not matched to a gene: 5. The CDR3 covers 15 residues. As DNA, the CDR3 is TGCGCCAGCAGCCCGACTAGCGGGAGCGGGGAGACCCAGTACTTC. Protein product: CASSPTSGSGETQYF.

The V and J genes are TRBV2 and TRBJ1-2, with unresolved D. Trimming took off 2 bases at V and 7 bases at J, with 5 bases between the two ends. This CDR3 comprises 11 residues. Germline assignment: CDR1 SNHLY and CDR2 FYNNEI. As DNA, the CDR3 is TGTGCCAGCAGTGAATGGGGTGGCTACACCTTC. This gives the protein CASSEWGGYTF.

The chain links TRBV7-2 to TRBJ2-3; 12 nucleotides align to TRBD2. The CDR3 sequence is 16 residues long. V shed 5 bases, J shed 5 bases, and the junction held 8 bases outside the gene matches. From germline, CDR1 is SGHTA and CDR2 FQGNSA. Written as DNA, the CDR3 is TGTGCCAGCAGCCCCGAACTAGCGGGAGGAAGAGATACGCAGTATTTT. Residues: CASSPELAGGRDTQYF.

This sequence joins TRBV6-5 and TRBJ2-2; D uncertain. Trimming took off 6 bases at V and 1 base at J, with 3 bases between the two ends. CDR1 and CDR2 from the germline V gene are MNHEY and SVGAGI. CDR3 length: 12 amino acids. CDR3 nucleotide sequence: TGTGCCAGCAGCGGGAACACCGGGGAGCTGTTTTTT. This codes for CASSGNTGELFF.